Following are 28 T cell receptor beta chains from one sample sequenced in a study of control samples from healthy donors and cancer patients. Assay used: immunoSEQ multiplex PCR; TCRdb lists only in-frame clones, some missing. The table lists fewer than 95,000 clones, about 86% of them singletons. The sequencing sample was made of blood. These receptors came from a woman in her fifties or sixties in good health.

A single count supports this clone. The V call is TRBV7-2, the J call TRBJ2-5; a weak D match, TRBD2 (6 bases). The CDR3 totals 18 residues. Germline lookup yields CDR1 SGHTA and CDR2 FQGNSA. Trimming shortened V by 0 bases and J by 2 bases, and 19 bases separated the two germline ends. The CDR3 coding sequence is TGTGCCAGCAGCTTAGCGTTCTTAGGGAACGGGGGACAAGAGACCCAGTACTTC. Residues: CASSLAFLGNGGQETQYF.

The rearrangement links TRBV5-1 to TRBJ2-7; 9 nucleotides line up with TRBD2. Germline V gives CDR1 SGHRS, CDR2 YFSETQ. The CDR3 covers 15 residues. V lost 1 base, J lost 3 bases, and 5 bases stayed unmatched. CDR3 sequence reads: CASSLRPSGDYEQYF. CDR3 nucleotide sequence: TGCGCCAGCAGCTTGCGTCCTAGCGGGGACTACGAGCAGTACTTC.

The gene calls are TRBV12-3 or TRBV12-4 and TRBJ1-2; D remains ambiguous. The V and J ends lost 6 bases and 4 bases respectively, with 12 bases between them. The CDR3 length is 13 residues. Here the CDR3 DNA reads TGTGCCAGCAGCTCCAAAGGCAGCTATGGCTACACCTTC. This codes for CASSSKGSYGYTF.

The chain has TRBV27 and TRBJ2-3, with D unclear. CDR1 MNHEY and CDR2 SMNVEV come from the germline V gene (reference sequence). The CDR3 has 13 residues. Trimming pared 3 bases from V and 4 bases from J, leaving 8 bases between. CDR3 bases: TGTGCCAGCAGTTTCCGGGTTGCAGATACGCAGTATTTT. Translated, it gives CASSFRVADTQYF.

The table lists this clone with a count of one. The chain uses TRBV24-1 and TRBJ2-2, with D possibly matching TRBD2 (5 bases). Germline CDR1 reads KGHDR; CDR2 reads SFDVKD. V lost 4 bases to trimming and J lost 0 bases, with 11 bases between them. This CDR3 contains 16 residues. The CDR3 sequence is CATSESASSNTGELFF. The CDR3 DNA reads TGTGCCACCAGTGAATCGGCTAGCTCGAACACCGGGGAGCTGTTTTTT.

The rearrangement joins TRBV2 to TRBJ1-1, with D unresolved. The CDR3 loop spans 13 amino acids. Trimming removed 1 base from V and 4 bases from J, with 7 bases in between. Germline CDR1 and CDR2: SNHLY and FYNNEI. This chain's CDR3 is CASSEERSTEAFF. The CDR3 bases are TGTGCCAGCAGTGAAGAGAGATCCACTGAAGCTTTCTTT.

The chain uses TRBV29-1 and TRBJ1-4, with D perhaps matching TRBD1 (6 bases). Per germline, CDR1 SQVTM and CDR2 ANQGSEA. This CDR3 spans 13 amino acids. V was pared by 7 bases and J by 7 bases, with 16 bases between. CDR3 DNA: TGCAGCGCCAATACAGGGCCCCGTGAAAAACTGTTTTTT. As protein: CSANTGPREKLFF.

The gene calls are TRBV6-5 and TRBJ2-6, with D possibly matching TRBD2 (5 bases). CDR1 is MNHEY, CDR2 SVGAGI, per germline. The CDR3 covers 14 residues. V was clipped by 8 bases and J by 2 bases, with 10 bases between them. The CDR3 loop is CASERVTGANVLTF. CDR3 sequence (DNA): TGTGCCAGCGAGAGGGTAACTGGGGCCAACGTCCTGACTTTC.

In this sample, this clone turned up a few times. CDR3 amino acids: CASSLSSYEQYF. CDR3 DNA: TGTGCCAGCAGCCTGAGCTCCTACGAGCAGTACTTC. This chain connects TRBV11-2 to TRBJ2-7, with no clear D. Germline V gene data show CDR1 as SGHAT and CDR2 as FQNNGV. CDR3 size: 12 residues. V gave up 5 bases and J gave up 0 bases, with 5 bases separating them.

V and J are TRBV7-2 and TRBJ2-7; TRBD2 agrees at 8 bases. This CDR3 has 15 residues. V lost 1 base and J lost 6; bases outside the gene matches: 8. Per the germline V gene, CDR1 is SGHTA and CDR2 is FQGNSA. The DNA for the CDR3 is TGTGCCAGCAGCTTAGAAGGGTCTAGCGGGCGCGAGCAGTACTTC. Protein: CASSLEGSSGREQYF.

This rearrangement joins TRBV14 to TRBJ1-5; the D gene is possibly TRBD1 (6 bases). Germline values: CDR1 SGHDN, CDR2 FVKESK. This CDR3 has 13 residues. The V end lost 4 bases, the J end lost 6 bases, and 10 bases lay between the germline ends. In DNA form, the CDR3 reads TGTGCCAGCAGCCGAGGCAGGGGTCAGCCCCAGCATTTT. This gives the protein CASSRGRGQPQHF.

The chain combines TRBV11-3 with TRBJ2-3; D is undetermined. V dropped 2 bases and J dropped 2 bases, with 8 bases sitting between them. The germline V gene encodes CDR1 SGHNT and CDR2 YENEEA. The CDR3 contains 14 residues. DNA for the CDR3: TGTGCCAGCAGCTTAACCCGCTCCACAGATACGCAGTATTTT. Protein product: CASSLTRSTDTQYF.

The genes are TRBV21-1 and TRBJ1-1. TRBV21-1 is a documented pseudogene. The CDR3 extends over 15 amino acids. The CDR3 DNA follows: TGTGCCAGCAGACTAAACGGGGGGAAGGTTACTGAAGCTTTCTTT. Translated, it gives CASRLNGGKVTEAFF.

The sample holds one count of this clone. The rearrangement links TRBV5-1 to TRBJ1-2, with D hard to call. Per germline, CDR1 SGHRS and CDR2 YFSETQ. The CDR3 totals 15 residues. The V and J ends lost 4 bases and 4 bases respectively, with 17 bases between them. The CDR3 DNA reads TGCGCCAGCAGCACCGGTAGCCGATCTCGCTATGGCTACACCTTC. Protein: CASSTGSRSRYGYTF. Full variable domain (remainder filled in from reference TRBV5-1 and TRBJ1-2): KAGVTQTPRYLIKTRGQQVTLSCSPISGHRSVSWYQQTPGQGLQFLFEYFSETQRNKGNFPGRFSGRQFSNSRSEMNVSTLELGDSALYLCASSTGSRSRYGYTFGSGTRLTVV.

DNA for the CDR3: TGTGCCAGCAGTTTTTTTCAGGGCGAGCAGTACTTC. It is translated as CASSFFQGEQYF. The J gene is TRBJ2-7, the V gene TRBV12-3 or TRBV12-4; D might be TRBD1 (5 bases). Trimming pared 3 bases from V and 6 bases from J, leaving 9 bases between. The CDR3 length is 12 residues.

The chain combines TRBV3-1 (or the pseudogene TRBV3-2) with TRBJ2-7; D gene uncertain. Looked up from germline, CDR1 is LGHDT and CDR2 is YNNKEL (reference sequence). V lost 4 bases and J lost 6, with 7 bases in between. The CDR3 loop spans 11 amino acids. In DNA, the CDR3 is TGTGCCAGCAGCCTCAAGTTCGAGCAGTACTTC. It encodes CASSLKFEQYF.

This clone showed up just once. The chain joins TRBV27 to TRBJ1-5; no clear D gene. The CDR3 contains 13 residues. V was shortened by 0 bases and J by 6 bases, with 6 bases between the two germline ends. CDR1 is MNHEY and CDR2 is SMNVEV in the germline V gene (reference sequence). CDR3 nucleotide sequence: TGTGCCAGCAGTTTATCAGGGTCTCAGCCCCAGCATTTT. Amino acid sequence: CASSLSGSQPQHF.

This clone was detected a few times. This chain joins TRBV9 and TRBJ2-5; 12 nucleotides align to TRBD2. The CDR3 covers 15 residues. Germline loops: CDR1 SGDLS, CDR2 YYNGEE. J gave up 5 bases and V 4 bases, and 6 bases lay outside the gene matches. For the CDR3, the DNA is TGTGCCAGCAGCAGGACTAGCGGGGTCTCGGAGACCCAGTACTTC. Its protein product is CASSRTSGVSETQYF.

The genes are TRBV14 and TRBJ2-5; the match to TRBD2 covers 14 bases. Germline trimming cut 4 bases from V and 5 bases from J; bases unmatched to any gene: 6. Germline CDR1 is SGHDN and CDR2 is FVKESK. This CDR3 has 16 amino acids. The CDR3 nucleotides read TGTGCCAGCAGCCCGGGACTAGCGGGAGCTTGGGAGACCCAGTACTTC. Protein product: CASSPGLAGAWETQYF.

In nucleotides, the CDR3 is TGTGCCAGTAGTATTCAGGGCGACAGGGGGGGCGAGCAGTACTTC. It translates to CASSIQGDRGGEQYF. This chain joins TRBV19 and TRBJ2-7, with 9 bases that match TRBD1. CDR1 and CDR2 from the germline V gene are LNHDA and SQIVND (reference sequence). V dropped 3 bases and J dropped 6; count of bases not matched to a gene: 9. This CDR3 spans 15 amino acids. Supplemented by reference TRBV19 and TRBJ2-7, the full variable domain reads DGGITQSPKYLFRKEGQNVTLSCEQNLNHDAMYWYRQDPGQGLRLIYYSQIVNDFQKGDIAEGYSVSREKKESFPLTVTSAQKNPTAFYLCASSIQGDRGGEQYFGPGTRLTVT.

The chain uses TRBV5-1 and TRBJ2-1; no reliable D call. Trimming took off 1 base at V and 6 bases at J, with 11 bases between the two ends. The CDR3 totals 14 residues. Germline V CDR1 and CDR2: SGHRS, YFSETQ. In DNA form, the CDR3 reads TGCGCCAGCAGCTTGTCTCGGCTCCCCAATGAGCAGTTCTTC. Translation: CASSLSRLPNEQFF.

This sequence joins TRBV19 and TRBJ2-6; TRBD2 matches 12 bases. V was clipped by 5 bases and J by 0 bases; unmatched bases: 5. Germline CDR1 reads LNHDA; CDR2 reads SQIVND (reference sequence). This CDR3 comprises 18 residues. The CDR3 region is CASSSAGLAGSGANVLTF. As DNA, the CDR3 is TGTGCCAGTAGTTCAGCGGGACTAGCGGGCTCTGGGGCCAACGTCCTGACTTTC.

V and J are TRBV12-2 and TRBJ2-7. TRBV12-2 is assigned pseudogene status. CDR3 length: 15 residues. The chain's CDR3 is CASRLAGLAEDEQYF. The DNA for the CDR3 is TGTGCAAGTCGCTTAGCCGGATTGGCAGAAGACGAGCAGTACTTC.

V and J are TRBV7-9 and TRBJ1-3; D remains ambiguous. The CDR3 runs 17 residues. The V end lost 3 bases, the J end lost 0 bases, and 15 bases lay between the germline ends. The V gene's germline CDR1 is SEHNR and CDR2 FQNEAQ (reference sequence). CDR3 sequence: CASSFFGGPFSGNTIYF. The CDR3 DNA sequence: TGTGCCAGCAGCTTTTTCGGAGGGCCATTCTCTGGAAACACCATATATTTT. Variable domain in full (rest from reference TRBV7-9 and TRBJ1-3): DTGVSQNPRHKITKRGQNVTFRCDPISEHNRLYWYRQTLGQGPEFLTYFQNEAQLEKSRLLSDRFSAERPKGSFSTLEIQRTEQGDSAMYLCASSFFGGPFSGNTIYFGEGSWLTVV.

The rearrangement links TRBV4-3 to TRBJ1-1, with 8 bases identical to TRBD1. V was clipped by 0 bases and J by 4 bases; unmatched bases: 1. This CDR3 contains 14 residues. The germline CDR1 and CDR2 sequences are LGHNA and YSLEER. This CDR3 reads CASSQDTGGTEAFF. The CDR3 region has the DNA TGCGCCAGCAGCCAAGATACAGGGGGCACTGAAGCTTTCTTT.

This chain joins TRBV12-3 or TRBV12-4 and TRBJ1-1; D remains unclear. The CDR3 is 12 residues long. Deletions cut 3 bases from V and 4 bases from J, with 6 bases between. The CDR3 here is CASSFLSTEAFF. The CDR3, as DNA: TGTGCCAGCAGTTTTCTCAGCACTGAAGCTTTCTTT.

This clone has just one count. V is TRBV6-4 and J is TRBJ2-1, with 8 positions matching TRBD2. The length of the CDR3 is 16 residues. Germline V lookup: CDR1 MRHNA, CDR2 SNTAGT. J gave up 9 bases and V 0 bases, and 10 bases lay outside the gene matches. DNA of the CDR3: TGTGCCAGCAGTGACTCGAGTCGGGGGGGCCCGAGTGAGCAGTTCTTC. Translating gives CASSDSSRGGPSEQFF.

A few counts support this clone. The chain carries TRBV4-3 and TRBJ2-1; D perhaps matches TRBD2 (5 bases). The V end lost 0 bases, the J end lost 3 bases, and 12 bases lay between the germline ends. The CDR3 loop spans 16 amino acids. CDR1 is LGHNA and CDR2 is YSLEER in the germline V gene. CDR3 amino acids: CASSQEADSFYNEQFF. The DNA for the CDR3 is TGCGCCAGCAGCCAAGAAGCGGATAGCTTCTACAATGAGCAGTTCTTC.